This T cell receptor beta chain was retrieved from a study of identical twins' blood T cells (dated by TCRdb to 2012 to 2015). Study-wide context: The approximately twelve libraries, six for the alpha chain and six for the beta chain, yielded 50 million or so Illumina reads in total. TCR alpha and beta chain repertoires of three pairs of monozygous twins were compared using next-generation sequencing to assess genetic influence on repertoire formation. Study-level results and caveats: Among the most abundant TCRbeta clonotypes, each donor shared more CDR3 sequences with her twin than with unrelated donors. The proposed role of the TCRalpha J segment in MHC recognition during thymic selection was stated to require validation by independent studies. The number of CDR3 clonotypes shared between two donors was mainly determined by the product of the cloneset sizes of the two donors, and no clear deviation from this trend was shown by twins. Because the twins were raised together, environmental influences could not be ruled out as an explanation for the similarity between twins. Twin pairs were reported to be markedly more alike in V gene usage than unrelated donors were, even when looking at non-selected out-of-frame TCRbeta clonotypes.

Library generation was performed with 5' RACE. The sequencer listed for this sample is Illumina Genome Analyzer IIx. The RNA-based TCR cDNA libraries were made using a previously described protocol that was modified in several ways. Sample-specific barcodes were introduced on both ends of each TCR cDNA library during cDNA synthesis and amplification to prevent cross-contamination. The authors processed their data as follows. Between about 85,000 and nearly 550,000 clonotypes were identified per individual, with 2.2 to 3.6 million CDR3-containing reads per library. Reads with improper barcode index combinations were discarded, after which clonesets were built for each library with the MiTCR software. While assembling CDR3 clonotypes, MiTCR filtered or rescued low-quality reads and corrected PCR and sequencing errors. Artificial out-of-frame clonotypes were mapped to in-frame sequences, with one indel allowed in the CDR3, and then removed. Similarity in V and J gene usage between donors was calculated as the Jensen-Shannon divergence divided by the mean entropy. TCRdb took the public reads, trimmed them with fastp at Q25, ran MiXCR for clone calling and kept in-frame beta chains. Rows merge per CDR3 protein into single entries with the most common DNA and genes. It is TCRdb's table, rather than the study itself, that gives the V and J calls and clone size. For this sample there are about 370,000 distinct CDR3 sequences; more than 25% appear just once. The ten largest make up around 5.6% of the sample.

Donors were six healthy women forming three monozygous twin pairs. All three twin pairs had been reared together and were thought likely to have met the same infectious agents and vaccines. TCR cDNA libraries were prepared from RNA that had been isolated from peripheral blood mononuclear cells. This clonotype came up a few times. Its recognized antigen is unknown. One end of the junction fails to match germline, which may point to a read error. Including cysteine and phenylalanine, the CDR3 has 14 amino acids. The CDR3 DNA has 42 bases and is translated from base 1. CDR1 and CDR2, per the germline V gene (reference sequence), are SEHNR and FQNEAQ.

The receptor's source is a woman between 18 and 50 years old in good health. In this chain, TRBV7-9 is recombined with TRBJ1-5; a tentative D call is TRBD1 (5 bases match). Sequenced: PBMCs. CDR3 sequence: CASSLGFTGQPKHF. The DNA sequence is given as TGTGCCAGCAGCTTAGGATTTACGGGGCAGCCCAAGCATTTT.